This TCR beta chain is drawn from a study of shared clonotypes between healthy human individuals. The overall study: For every donor, three CD4 naive, three CD4 memory, two CD8 naive and one CD8 memory plates were used.

V dropped 2 bases and J dropped 4 bases, with 9 bases sitting between them. Germline CDR1 MGHRA, CDR2 YSYEKL. This CDR3 is built from 14 residues. General study findings and limits: Relative to memory subsets, naive subsets generally showed larger estimated richness. Sequencing depth was expected to affect clonotype sharing among donors.

Several immunoSEQ plates held equal portions of the genomic DNA taken from each subset. The assay was immunoSEQ multiplex PCR, and TCRdb's table has in-frame clones only and misses some. Of some 630,000 clones listed, 90% to 97% were seen once; the top ten hold more than 0.085%. As for this clone: What it recognizes is unknown.

Naive CD8 cells, CD45RO-negative and positively selected for CCR7, excluded terminally differentiated effector memory CD45RA+ cells. J is TRBJ1-5 and V is TRBV4-1; perhaps TRBD1 as D (6 bases). The source material was naive CD8+ T cells sorted from blood. This receptor was taken from a woman in her twenties or thirties in good health. CDR3: CASSQFRGNQPQHF. Here the CDR3 DNA reads TGCGCCAGCAGCCAATTTAGGGGGAATCAGCCCCAGCATTTT.